This T cell receptor beta chain is from a study of blood T cells in healthy people across ages (dated by TCRdb to the mid-2010s). Background on the whole study: In model experiments, roughly one uniquely barcoded TCR beta cDNA molecule per two T cells was captured by template switching. Donors were grouped into four age groups: young (average about 15 years), middle-aged (roughly 40), aged (roughly 67) and long-lived (around 80). Using the same blood draw, the study looked at two additional independent replicas of 1 million unique cDNA reads for two donors, one aged 18 to 29 and the other aged 80 or older. Using deep sequencing normalized with unique cDNA molecular identifiers, the study measured how TCR beta repertoire diversity changes with age.

From the germline V gene (reference sequence), CDR1 is DFQATT and CDR2 is SNEGSKA. The CDR3 spans 14 residues, from the cysteine through the phenylalanine. Only CDR3 DNA remains: 42 bases, in frame from the first base. V gives up 8 bases and J gives up 2 bases, and the segment between their germline ends measures 18 bases. Results the study describes overall, beyond this receptor: Bulk unsorted PBMC profiling prevented conclusive comparison of naive and antigen-experienced compartments. Compared with the aged group, more naive CD4+ T cells, fewer expanded clones and increased TCR diversity were shown by the long-lived group, suggesting age selection. Total diversity estimates from one million sequenced T cells were considered lower bounds and underestimates. The CMV infection status of donors was not known, potentially confounding age-related changes in expanded clonotypes. As age increased, observed TCR beta diversity per million T cells dropped in a roughly linear way, and a significant reduction was already evident by age 40. There was a strong correlation between observed TCR beta diversity and the percentage of naive T cells measured by flow cytometry.

Library construction relied on 5' RACE. Sequenced on an Illumina HiSeq 2500. A second PCR of about 6 to 12 cycles was performed with a sample-barcoded 5' primer and a J-beta primer mix. A template-switch 5' adaptor carrying 12 random nucleotides introduced a unique molecular identifier onto each TCR beta cDNA molecule. At least 3 million CDR3-containing paired-end reads were obtained from each sample. First-strand cDNA synthesis was performed from all RNA using the Mint cDNA synthesis kit, with priming by a TRBC-specific oligonucleotide. All cDNA was treated with uracil-DNA glycosylase and then went through a first 18-cycle PCR with the universal primers M1SS and BC2_uni_R. In the source study's methods: Each sample was normalized by randomly selecting 1 million high-quality reads, each carrying a distinct molecular identifier. Reads with shared molecular identifiers were discarded instead of being binned into consensus sequences. CDR3 identification, clonotype clustering and error correction used MiTCR with a Q25 quality threshold and the strictest error-elimination algorithm. A nonparametric unseen species model with Euler transformation was used to estimate lower-bound total TCR beta diversity. TCRdb reprocessing: public reads trimmed at Q25 with fastp, clones called with MiXCR, in-frame beta chains kept. A single entry per CDR3 protein holds the most common genes and DNA from its merged rows. TCRdb, rather than the study authors, made the V and J calls. In this sample the table shows about 800,000 distinct CDR3 sequences, just under 25% of which occur a single time. Roughly 3.8% of the sample is held by the ten biggest clonotypes.

Systemically healthy Caucasian individuals from Russia, around 39 in total and aged about 6 to 95 years, were included as donors. Roughly 10 milliliters of peripheral blood were collected from each donor into EDTA-treated Vacutainer tubes. Ficoll-Paque density-gradient centrifugation was used to isolate PBMCs, with at least 7 million obtained per sample. Trizol reagent was used to extract total RNA from the PBMCs, yielding at least 6 micrograms per sample. For every donor, an aliquot of PBMCs went through flow cytometry to measure the percentages of naive CD45RAhigh/CD27high T cells. This clonotype was observed at least ten times. The clone's antigen remains unknown. There are no base qualities to consult, and no much larger clone falls within one base. These data also formed part of another study, on T cells of mothers and their children. As described in the second report: Nine systemically healthy Caucasian individuals served as donors, namely three mothers together with their six children. cDNA synthesis used all of the extracted RNA, with roughly 1.6 ug of RNA in each 15 ul reaction. In the second PCR, sample barcodes and 2-4 random nucleotides were introduced via the M1S primer. Each mother yielded over 9.5 million TCR beta CDR3 reads and each child 2.5 million to 3.5 million reads. In both related and unrelated pairs, thymic selection shapes the output of TCR recombination in a similar way, with inherited differences having only a minor effect. Normalized repertoire overlap was always found to be slightly, but never significantly, higher in related mother-child pairs than in unrelated mother-child pairs. Persistent microchimeric T cell clones were not detected, at a sensitivity of about 99 clones per million clonotypes. Deep NGS was used in the study to compare the TCR beta repertoires of mothers and children and to look for features that separate related mother-child pairs from unrelated individuals. Mothers averaged roughly 40 +/- 4 years of age and children averaged about 10 +/- 4 years. After adapter ligation was performed with NEBNext reagents, the libraries were sequenced on an Illumina HiSeq 2000 with 100+100 nt paired-end reads. To prevent cross-contamination, the mother and child libraries were prepared one month apart and sequenced in separate runs. Between roughly 450,000 and 2,200,000 distinct TCR beta clonotypes were identified per donor. Naive TCR beta clonotypes were estimated from low-frequency clonotypes matched to each donor's FACS-determined naive share, without sorting.

Material: blood. This sequence uses TRBV20-1 and TRBJ1-1, with no D gene named confidently. This sequence was found in a boy aged 5-17 years in good health. The encoded CDR3 is CSPSTDGDNTEAFF. The DNA is TGCAGTCCAAGCACGGACGGCGATAACACTGAAGCTTTCTTT.